Given below is one TCR beta chain in context. Its antigen is still unknown. No qualities accompany the bases; no much larger clone lies one base away. Libraries were made using the immunoSEQ multiplex PCR assay. For the multiplex PCR, a mixture combining 60 forward primers for TCR Vbeta segments and 13 reverse primers for TCR Jbeta segments was used. The CDR3 region of rearranged TCR beta genes was amplified from genomic DNA with a multiplex PCR assay. The amplified TCR beta libraries were sequenced on the Illumina HiSeq System as 87-base-pair reads. In the source study's methods: A later analysis tallied roughly 78 million unique TCR beta chains across the approximately 670 repertoires, and about 12 million of those chains were shared by two or more donors. A nearest-neighbor algorithm error-corrected the raw reads and collapsed the reads into unique sequences, merging closely related sequences to remove PCR and sequencing errors. Alignment of CDR3 sequences to IMGT reference sequences was used to assign V, D and J gene segments. For a sequence to be retained, a match of at least six nucleotides to both a V gene segment and a J gene segment was required. A rearrangement counted as productive if the CDR3 had no stop codons and remained in frame with V and J, and every other rearrangement counted as non-productive. Following IMGT convention, CDR3 was defined as the stretch from the second conserved V-encoded cysteine to the conserved J-encoded phenylalanine. Sequences without an unambiguous match to a single V gene segment were excluded from the earlier analysis of several hundred of the donors. An earlier analysis of some 500 of the donors classified V segments as functional when productive rearrangements were above 56.7% and as segregating when the standard deviation between donors was above 5%. A statistical classification framework was built to diagnose cytomegalovirus status from the catalog of TCR beta chain sequences. In a later analysis, V and J genes were assigned by comparing TCR nucleotide sequences against IMGT/GENE-DB human TR gene sequences. Using the TCRdist pipeline, a later analysis assigned CDR3 sequences along with most-parsimonious VDJ recombination scenarios. A later analysis defined each TCR beta chain by its CDR3 amino acid sequence plus V-gene family, and excluded reads lacking a unique V-gene family. In a later analysis, several hundred highly shared, low-generation-probability nucleotide sequences were removed to address suspected cross-contamination and a sequencing artifact. A later analysis calculated a clonal expansion index for each public chain from normalized within-repertoire ranks of inferred template counts. In a later analysis, generation probabilities were computed with a VDJ recombination model fitted to out-of-frame rearrangements, and the resulting probabilities were checked against IGoR. In a later analysis, TCR-TCR, TCR-HLA and TCR-CMV co-occurrence was scored with hypergeometric tests, and a repertoire-size bias correction was applied to TCR pairs. False discovery rates were estimated in a later analysis by permuting HLA or CMV assignments 20 times. In a later analysis, co-occurring TCRs were grouped using DBSCAN, with TCRdist sequence similarity added in when clustering inside HLA-allele-positive subsets. Repertoires with fewer than 30,000 or more than 120,000 public chains were left out of co-occurrence clustering, as were five repertoires with anomalous nucleotide sharing. What TCRdb holds here is the immuneACCESS table cut down to in-frame rearrangements. Part of the clones is not present; checked against another copy, under half of the missing clones reflect an unresolved V gene, and the others are unexplained. The D gene and trimming were derived from the DNA, and the V and J assignments and clone size from that table. Present in this sample are around 150,000 clones, 80% to 85% of which were seen just once. Clones ranked in the top ten supply around 1.6% of the sample.

In total, around 600 healthy bone marrow donors made up the cohort. At the time of sampling, every cohort member was nominally healthy, though immune exposures that went unrecorded were likely present. The donor was CMV seronegative and was included in the group of 352 seronegative cohort members. Every donor gave a peripheral blood sample, and the peripheral blood mononuclear cells from that sample were used for TCR beta sequencing. Genomic DNA extraction from the blood cell samples was performed with the Qiagen DNeasy Blood Extraction Kit. Clipping removes 4 bases from V and 8 bases from J, with 5 as the unmatched junction base count. Counted from cysteine to phenylalanine, this CDR3 has 12 amino acids. Only CDR3 DNA is held: 36 bases, read in frame from base 1. CDR1 SGHRS and CDR2 YFSETQ are derived from the germline V gene. The data derive from a study of cytomegalovirus exposure and HLA in healthy donors (dated by TCRdb to 2016 to 2017). With respect to the entire study: An earlier analysis of 587 of the donors reported 276 Gb of sequence data and 117 million unique TCR beta sequences obtained from 180 million or so T cells. Around 320 gigabases of sequencing data and 70 million to 85 million unique TCR sequences were included in an early release covering 550 to 650 HLA-typed donors. The genetic ancestry cluster associated with self-reported Caucasian donors included 70% to 85% of the 398 genotyped donors. The study aimed to test whether signatures of past pathogen exposure could be identified by cataloging public T cell receptors. Using immunosequencing, the study profiled T cell repertoires from about 620 subjects and related those repertoires to cytomegalovirus serostatus. A separate validation cohort of 100 to 150 different subjects was used in addition to the 666-subject first cohort. High-throughput TCR immunosequencing, statistical association of individual TCRs with disease status, and machine learning were combined to predict cytomegalovirus infection status. To study patterns of TCR occurrence, a later analysis re-analyzed previously published TCR beta repertoires from 500 to 850 donors and added high-resolution HLA genotyping. Rather than using new phenotypic data, the later analysis identified candidate immune exposures from TCR beta sequences and from how often those sequences occurred across donors. To decide whether each TCR beta V gene segment behaved as functional or pseudogenic, an earlier analysis of approximately 600 of the donors relied on high-throughput TCR beta sequencing. Donor age, sex, ethnicity and CMV serostatus were compiled together with the repertoire data. A later genetic analysis took genome-wide SNP genotypes for 398 of the 666 donors and used that subset as a discovery cohort. All discovery cohort repertoires had been generated on a single sequencing platform. HLA typing covered class I and class II loci at four-digit resolution. The number of typed donors differed by locus: about 629-630 for A, B, C, DRB1 and DQB1; 522 for DQA1; over 600 for DPA1; and around 490 for DPB1. Because of strong linkage in the cohort, five DR-DQ haplotypes were treated as single units for association and clustering. On average, roughly 250,000 unique TCR beta nucleotide sequences were sequenced per donor among a few hundred genotyped donors of the cohort, with roughly 19% of those sequences being non-productive. Broader findings and caveats from the paper: The study gave a list of some 150 TCR beta chains associated with cytomegalovirus. The 87-base-pair reads could not distinguish some IMGT-functional V segments, including TRBV6-2 and TRBV6-3, so those segments were excluded. Compared with equally common non-associated chains, HLA-associated TCR beta chains in a later analysis were more clonally expanded and had lower generation probabilities. The cohort was sequenced for TCR beta chains only, and without alpha or paired-chain data the features that could be detected were limited. The sequencing pipeline was judged likely to have produced a cluster of highly shared sequence variants as a technical artifact. The earlier analysis of 587 of the donors excluded roughly 17 rarely observed V segments, including chromosome 9 orphons, because counts were too low. According to a later analysis, most CMV-associated TCR beta chains appeared to be HLA-restricted, and the HLA associations seemed to be driven largely by CMV exposure. A further reported finding was that TCR beta sequences accurately predicted the HLA-A and HLA-B alleles for most subjects in the first cohort. According to a later analysis, parvovirus B19, influenza, CMV and Epstein-Barr virus appeared linked to several top co-occurrence clusters. According to a later genetic analysis, donors in an Asian-associated ancestry cluster had fewer N-insertions in productive TCRs than the approximately 690-donor mean. Correlated functional status among segregating V segments might reflect linkage disequilibrium, but an unknown experimental factor could not be ruled out. HLA typing was unavailable for some donors at each locus, so association tests used only the typed subset. According to the authors, the approach could potentially be generalized to other disease states and immunological phenotypes. For the cohort, immune exposure information was limited to CMV serostatus. When HLA alleles, especially DR and DQ, strongly co-occurred, TCR associations were difficult to assign to individual alleles. In a later genetic analysis, a missense DCLRE1C variant was associated with V-gene and J-gene trimming of TCR beta chains, and the association was replicated in an independent cohort. Specific HLA alleles were associated with roughly 16,000 TCR beta sequences at a false discovery rate of 0.05 in a later analysis. A few of the identified cytomegalovirus-associated TCR beta chains were confirmed in vitro to be specific for cytomegalovirus antigens. In an earlier analysis of around 600 of the donors, most TCR beta V segments were observed in productive rearrangements about 87% or about 30% of the time, broadly matching IMGT annotations. A later analysis found that TCR association rates varied across HLA loci, with DRB1 alleles showing the most associated TCRs and HLA-C alleles the fewest. Sequencing depth was assumed to be roughly uniform across donors in the presence/absence analyses, though that assumption may not hold. While some public TCRs were present in many individuals, most TCR sequences turned up only very rarely across donors. The classifier was reported to diagnose cytomegalovirus status with high specificity and sensitivity in both the original and validation cohorts.

The clonotype was recovered from a woman younger than 35 in good health and CMV-seronegative. Input material: PBMCs. The chain is assembled from TRBV5-1 and TRBJ1-1, with TRBD1 identical over 7 junction bases. The nucleotide sequence is TGCGCCAGCAGCCCCGGGACAGCCGAAGCTTTCTTT. This translates into CASSPGTAEAFF.